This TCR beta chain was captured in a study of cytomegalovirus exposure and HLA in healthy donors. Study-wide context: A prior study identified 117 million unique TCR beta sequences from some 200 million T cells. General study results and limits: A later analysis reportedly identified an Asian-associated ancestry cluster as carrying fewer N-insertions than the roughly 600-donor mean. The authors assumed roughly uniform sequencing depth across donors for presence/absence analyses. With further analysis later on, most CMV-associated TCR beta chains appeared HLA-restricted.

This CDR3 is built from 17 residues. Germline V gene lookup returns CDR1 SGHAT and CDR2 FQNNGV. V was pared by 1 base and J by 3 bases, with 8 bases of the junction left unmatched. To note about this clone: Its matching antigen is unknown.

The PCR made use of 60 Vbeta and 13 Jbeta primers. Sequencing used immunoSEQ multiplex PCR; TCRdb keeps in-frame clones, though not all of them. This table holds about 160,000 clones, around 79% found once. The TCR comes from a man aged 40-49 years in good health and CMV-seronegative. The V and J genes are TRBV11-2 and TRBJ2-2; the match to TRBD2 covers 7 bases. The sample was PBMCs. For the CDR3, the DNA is TGTGCCAGCAGCTTAGGATTTGCGGGGGAAGACACCGGGGAGCTGTTTTTT. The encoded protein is CASSLGFAGEDTGELFF.